Listed below are T cell receptor beta chains from one sample, sequenced in a study of blood T cell repertoires in COVID-19. Using immunoSEQ multiplex PCR, the repertoire was profiled, and TCRdb retains in-frame clones only, with some absent. The table records some 400,000 clones, 70% to 90% of them present only once. What was sequenced was peripheral blood. These receptors were obtained from a woman under 40 with COVID-19, enrolled during active disease. Both conserved end residues are part of each CDR3. Each record gives: clone size, CDR3 length, V gene, D gene, J gene, CDR3 DNA, CDR3 protein. The D gene is left open where the match is weak. Not every row has a clone size; where given, it reads once, few, many or a size class.

clone size: -; CDR3 length: 15; V gene: TRBV4-1; D gene: TRBD1; J gene: TRBJ2-6; CDR3 DNA: TGCGCCAGCAGCCAGTCGGGACAGGGGGTCGACGTCCTGACTTTC; CDR3 protein: CASSQSGQGVDVLTF
clone size: -; CDR3 length: 14; V gene: TRBV7-2; D gene: -; J gene: TRBJ1-2; CDR3 DNA: TGTGCCAGCAGCCCAAGACAGTCTAACTATGGCTACACCTTC; CDR3 protein: CASSPRQSNYGYTF
clone size: -; CDR3 length: 14; V gene: TRBV18; D gene: TRBD1; J gene: TRBJ1-4; CDR3 DNA: TGTGCCAGCTCACCTACCTCCCGGGACAGCCTCCTATTTTTT; CDR3 protein: CASSPTSRDSLLFF
clone size: -; CDR3 length: 11; V gene: TRBV11-3; D gene: -; J gene: TRBJ1-1; CDR3 DNA: TGTGCCAGCAGCTTAGCCTCTGAAGCTTTCTTT; CDR3 protein: CASSLASEAFF
clone size: -; CDR3 length: 15; V gene: TRBV28; D gene: TRBD2; J gene: TRBJ2-7; CDR3 DNA: TGTGCCAGCAGTTTTTCGGCGGGAGGAGGGAACGAGCAGTACTTC; CDR3 protein: CASSFSAGGGNEQYF
clone size: -; CDR3 length: 15; V gene: TRBV7-9; D gene: -; J gene: TRBJ2-1; CDR3 DNA: TGTGCCAGCTACCAAGCGGGCAGGACCTACAATGAGCAGTTCTTC; CDR3 protein: CASYQAGRTYNEQFF
clone size: -; CDR3 length: 16; V gene: TRBV4-2; D gene: TRBD1; J gene: TRBJ2-6; CDR3 DNA: TGTGCCAGCAGCCAAGCCGGGACAGCAGGGGCCAACGTCCTGACTTTC; CDR3 protein: CASSQAGTAGANVLTF
clone size: -; CDR3 length: 15; V gene: TRBV28; D gene: TRBD1; J gene: TRBJ1-6; CDR3 DNA: TGTGCCAGCAGTCCTCCCGGGACAGCGAATTCACCCCTCCACTTT; CDR3 protein: CASSPPGTANSPLHF
clone size: few; CDR3 length: 15; V gene: TRBV28; D gene: -; J gene: TRBJ1-3; CDR3 DNA: TGTGCCAGCAGTTTAGGGGGGGTCTCTGGAAACACCATATATTTT; CDR3 protein: CASSLGGVSGNTIYF
clone size: -; CDR3 length: 15; V gene: TRBV6-2/TRBV6-3; D gene: -; J gene: TRBJ1-5; CDR3 DNA: TGTGCCAGCAGCCGGACAGTGAATAGCAATCAGCCCCAGCATTTT; CDR3 protein: CASSRTVNSNQPQHF